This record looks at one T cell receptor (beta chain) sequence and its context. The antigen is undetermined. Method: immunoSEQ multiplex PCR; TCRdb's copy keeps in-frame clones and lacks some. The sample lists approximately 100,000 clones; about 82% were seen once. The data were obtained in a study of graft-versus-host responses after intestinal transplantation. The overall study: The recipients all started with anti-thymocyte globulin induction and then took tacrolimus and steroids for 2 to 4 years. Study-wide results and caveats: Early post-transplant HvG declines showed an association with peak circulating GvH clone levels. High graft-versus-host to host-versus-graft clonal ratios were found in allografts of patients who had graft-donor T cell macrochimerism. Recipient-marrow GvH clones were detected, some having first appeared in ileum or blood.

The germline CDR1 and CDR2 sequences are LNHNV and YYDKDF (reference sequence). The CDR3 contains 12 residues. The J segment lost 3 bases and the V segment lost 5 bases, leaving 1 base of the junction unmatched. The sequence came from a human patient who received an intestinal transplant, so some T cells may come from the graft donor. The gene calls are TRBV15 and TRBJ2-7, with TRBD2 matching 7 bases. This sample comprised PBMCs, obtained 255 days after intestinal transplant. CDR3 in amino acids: CATSGGGYEQYF. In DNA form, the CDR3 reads TGTGCCACCAGCGGGGGGGGCTACGAGCAGTACTTC.